Sequencing of this T cell receptor (beta chain) was carried out in a study of shared clonotypes between healthy human individuals. Measured with immunoSEQ multiplex PCR; TCRdb has only the in-frame clones, and not every one. The sample has 550,000 to 850,000 clones, 74% seen once. The CD4+ fraction was divided into a CD45RA+ naive subset and a CD45RA-negative memory subset. Germline V gives CDR1 LNHNV, CDR2 YYDKDF (reference sequence). The CDR3 extends over 16 amino acids. The J segment lost 5 bases and the V segment lost 5 bases, leaving 13 bases of the junction unmatched. V usage is TRBV15 and J usage is TRBJ2-7; 9 bases agree with TRBD1. The TCR comes from a woman in her twenties or thirties in good health. Specimen: memory CD4+ T cells sorted from blood. Subset given: CD45RA-negative fraction. CDR3 protein: CATSEGSNGQGNEQYF. CDR3 coding DNA: TGTGCCACCAGCGAGGGCTCGAACGGACAGGGGAACGAGCAGTACTTC.